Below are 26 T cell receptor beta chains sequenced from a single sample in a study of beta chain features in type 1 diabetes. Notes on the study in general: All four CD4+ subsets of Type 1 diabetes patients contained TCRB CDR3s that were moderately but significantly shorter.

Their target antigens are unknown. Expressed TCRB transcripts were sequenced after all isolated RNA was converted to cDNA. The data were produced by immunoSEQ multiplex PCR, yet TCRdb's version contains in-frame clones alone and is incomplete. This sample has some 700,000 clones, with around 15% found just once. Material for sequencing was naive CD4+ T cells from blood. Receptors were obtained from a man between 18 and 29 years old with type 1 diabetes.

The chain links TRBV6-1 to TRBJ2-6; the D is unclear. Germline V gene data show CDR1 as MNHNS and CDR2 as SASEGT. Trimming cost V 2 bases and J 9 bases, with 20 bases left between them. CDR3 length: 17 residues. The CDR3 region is CASSETLRLGISNVLTF. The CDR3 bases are TGTGCCAGCAGTGAAACCCTCCGCTTGGGGATCAGCAACGTCCTGACTTTC.

The CDR3 is CASSQTIGDLYEQYF. The CDR3 DNA reads TGCGCCAGCAGCCAAACGATCGGGGATCTCTACGAGCAGTACTTC. The chain has TRBV4-1 and TRBJ2-7, with D possibly being TRBD2 (5 bases). Looked up from germline, CDR1 is MGHRA and CDR2 is YSYEKL. V was clipped by 2 bases and J by 3 bases, with 14 bases between them. CDR3 size: 15 residues.

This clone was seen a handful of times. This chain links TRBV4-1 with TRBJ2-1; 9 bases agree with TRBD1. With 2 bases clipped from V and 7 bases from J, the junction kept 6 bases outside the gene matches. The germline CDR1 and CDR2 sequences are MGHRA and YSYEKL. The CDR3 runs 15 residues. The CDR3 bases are TGCGCCAGCAGCCAACTCGGGACAGGGAAGAATGAGCAGTTCTTC. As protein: CASSQLGTGKNEQFF.

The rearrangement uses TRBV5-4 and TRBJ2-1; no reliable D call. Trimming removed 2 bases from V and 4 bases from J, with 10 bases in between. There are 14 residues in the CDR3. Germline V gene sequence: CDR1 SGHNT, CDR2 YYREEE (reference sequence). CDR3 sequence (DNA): TGTGCCAGCAGCTTTCATCAACAGTACAATGAGCAGTTCTTC. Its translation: CASSFHQQYNEQFF.

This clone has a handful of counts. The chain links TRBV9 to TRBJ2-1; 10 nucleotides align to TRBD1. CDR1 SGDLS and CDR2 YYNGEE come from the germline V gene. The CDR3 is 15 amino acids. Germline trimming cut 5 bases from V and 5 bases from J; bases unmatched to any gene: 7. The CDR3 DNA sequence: TGTGCCAGCAGTCGGTGGGACAGGGGAAACAATGAGCAGTTCTTC. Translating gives CASSRWDRGNNEQFF.

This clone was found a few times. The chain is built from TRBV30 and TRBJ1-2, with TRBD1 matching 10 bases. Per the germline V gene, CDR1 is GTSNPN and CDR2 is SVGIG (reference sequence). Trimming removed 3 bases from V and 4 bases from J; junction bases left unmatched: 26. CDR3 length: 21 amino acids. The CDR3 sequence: CAWSPEPGQGISSLPIYGYTF. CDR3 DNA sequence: TGTGCCTGGAGCCCGGAACCGGGACAGGGGATTAGCTCGCTACCAATCTATGGCTACACCTTC.

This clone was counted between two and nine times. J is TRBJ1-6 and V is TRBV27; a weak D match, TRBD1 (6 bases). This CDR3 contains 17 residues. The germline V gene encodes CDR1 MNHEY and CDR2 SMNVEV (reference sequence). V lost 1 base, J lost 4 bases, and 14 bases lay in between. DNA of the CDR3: TGTGCCAGCAGTTTATTAGGAAAAGGGGGTTATAATTCACCCCTCCACTTT. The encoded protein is CASSLLGKGGYNSPLHF.

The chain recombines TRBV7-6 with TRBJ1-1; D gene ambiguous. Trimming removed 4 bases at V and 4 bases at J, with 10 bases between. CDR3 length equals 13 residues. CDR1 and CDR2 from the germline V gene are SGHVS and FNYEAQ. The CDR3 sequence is CASSSDPGTEAFF. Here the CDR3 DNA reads TGTGCCAGCAGCTCAGATCCCGGCACTGAAGCTTTCTTT.

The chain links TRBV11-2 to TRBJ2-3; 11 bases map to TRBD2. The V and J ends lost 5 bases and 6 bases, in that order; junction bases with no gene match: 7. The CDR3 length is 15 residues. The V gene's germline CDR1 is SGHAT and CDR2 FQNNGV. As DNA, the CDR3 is TGTGCCAGCAGCCCTAGCGGGGGGCTCCGGGATACGCAGTATTTT. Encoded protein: CASSPSGGLRDTQYF. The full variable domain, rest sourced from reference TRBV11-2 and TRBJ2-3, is EAGVAQSPRYKIIEKRQSVAFWCNPISGHATLYWYQQILGQGPKLLIQFQNNGVVDDSQLPKDRFSAERLKGVDSTLKIQPAKLEDSAVYLCASSPSGGLRDTQYFGPGTRLTVL.

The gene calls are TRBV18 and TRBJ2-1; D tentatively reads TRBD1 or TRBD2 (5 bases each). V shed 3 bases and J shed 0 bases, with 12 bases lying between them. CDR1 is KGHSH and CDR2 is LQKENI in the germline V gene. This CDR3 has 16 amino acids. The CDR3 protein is CASSPRADSSYNEQFF. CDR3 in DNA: TGTGCCAGCTCACCGAGGGCTGACAGCTCCTACAATGAGCAGTTCTTC.

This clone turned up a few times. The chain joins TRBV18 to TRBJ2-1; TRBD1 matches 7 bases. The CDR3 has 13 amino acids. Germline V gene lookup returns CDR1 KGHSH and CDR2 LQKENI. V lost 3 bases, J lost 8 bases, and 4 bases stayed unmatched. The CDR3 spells CASSPTTGDEQFF. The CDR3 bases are TGTGCCAGCTCACCTACCACAGGGGATGAGCAGTTCTTC. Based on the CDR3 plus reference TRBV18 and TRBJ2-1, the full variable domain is NAGVMQNPRHLVRRRGQEARLRCSPMKGHSHVYWYRQLPEEGLKFMVYLQKENIIDESGMPKERFSAEFPKEGPSILRIQQVVRGDSAAYFCASSPTTGDEQFFGPGTRLTVL.

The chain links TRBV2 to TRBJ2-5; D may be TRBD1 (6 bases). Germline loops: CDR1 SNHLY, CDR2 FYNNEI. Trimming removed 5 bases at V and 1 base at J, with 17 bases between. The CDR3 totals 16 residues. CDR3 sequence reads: CASSTSGTLLQETQYF. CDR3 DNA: TGTGCCAGCAGTACTTCCGGGACATTACTCCAAGAGACCCAGTACTTC.

The CDR3 sequence: CASSPLLDREQETQYF. The CDR3, as DNA: TGTGCCAGCAGCCCACTTCTCGACAGAGAACAAGAGACCCAGTACTTC. The V and J genes are TRBV11-2 and TRBJ2-5; TRBD1 is a possible D gene (5 bases). Per germline, CDR1 SGHAT and CDR2 FQNNGV. The CDR3 is 16 amino acids. V lost 5 bases, J lost 2 bases, and 18 bases lay in between.

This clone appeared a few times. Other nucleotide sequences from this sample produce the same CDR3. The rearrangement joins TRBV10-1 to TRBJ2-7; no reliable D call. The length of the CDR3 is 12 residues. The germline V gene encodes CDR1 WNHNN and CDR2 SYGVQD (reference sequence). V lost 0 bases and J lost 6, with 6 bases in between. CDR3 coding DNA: TGCGCCAGCAGTGAGTCGGTCAGCGAGCAGTACTTC. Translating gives CASSESVSEQYF.

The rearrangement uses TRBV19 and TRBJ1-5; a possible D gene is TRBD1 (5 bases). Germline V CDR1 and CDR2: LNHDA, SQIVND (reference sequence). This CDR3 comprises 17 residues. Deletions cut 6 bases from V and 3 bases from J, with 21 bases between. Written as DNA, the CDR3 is TGTGCCAGTAGCGTTATCCATCCTGGGGCGACCAATCAGCCCCAGCATTTT. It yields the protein CASSVIHPGATNQPQHF.

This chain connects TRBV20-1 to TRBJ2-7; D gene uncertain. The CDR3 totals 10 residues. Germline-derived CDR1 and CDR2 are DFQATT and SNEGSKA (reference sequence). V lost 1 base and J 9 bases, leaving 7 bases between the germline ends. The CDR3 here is CSARVEGQYF. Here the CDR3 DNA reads TGCAGTGCTAGAGTCGAAGGGCAGTACTTC.

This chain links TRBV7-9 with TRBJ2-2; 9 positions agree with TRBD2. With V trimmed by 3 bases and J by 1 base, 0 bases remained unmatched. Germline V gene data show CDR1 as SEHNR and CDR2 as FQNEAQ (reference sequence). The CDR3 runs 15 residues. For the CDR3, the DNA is TGTGCCAGCAGCTTTAGCGGGGGGAACACCGGGGAGCTGTTTTTT. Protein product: CASSFSGGNTGELFF.

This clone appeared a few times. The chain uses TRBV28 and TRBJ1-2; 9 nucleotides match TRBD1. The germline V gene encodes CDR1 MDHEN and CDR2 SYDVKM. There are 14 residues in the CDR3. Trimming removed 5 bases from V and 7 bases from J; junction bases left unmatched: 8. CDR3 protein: CASSHPQGASGYTF. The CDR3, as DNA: TGTGCCAGCAGTCACCCACAGGGGGCTAGTGGCTACACCTTC.

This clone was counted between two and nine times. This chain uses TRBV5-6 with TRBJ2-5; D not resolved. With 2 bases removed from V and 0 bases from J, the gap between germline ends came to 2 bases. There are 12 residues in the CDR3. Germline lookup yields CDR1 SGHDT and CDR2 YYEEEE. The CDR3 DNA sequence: TGTGCCAGCAGCTTATACCAAGAGACCCAGTACTTC. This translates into CASSLYQETQYF.

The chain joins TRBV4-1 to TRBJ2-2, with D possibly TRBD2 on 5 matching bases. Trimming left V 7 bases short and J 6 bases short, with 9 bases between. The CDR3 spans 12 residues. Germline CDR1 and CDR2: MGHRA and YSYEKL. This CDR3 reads CASNPGAGELFF. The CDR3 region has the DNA TGCGCCAGCAACCCCGGGGCCGGGGAGCTGTTTTTT.

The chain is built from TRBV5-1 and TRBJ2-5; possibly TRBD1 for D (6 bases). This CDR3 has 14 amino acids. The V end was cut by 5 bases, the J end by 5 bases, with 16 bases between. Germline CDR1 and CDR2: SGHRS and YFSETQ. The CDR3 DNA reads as TGCGCCAGCAGACAAGAACAGGGATCCGAGACCCAGTACTTC. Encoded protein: CASRQEQGSETQYF.

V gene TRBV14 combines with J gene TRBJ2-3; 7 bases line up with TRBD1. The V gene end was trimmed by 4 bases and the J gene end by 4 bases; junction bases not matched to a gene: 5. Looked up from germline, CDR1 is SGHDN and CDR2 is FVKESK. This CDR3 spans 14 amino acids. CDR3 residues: CASSLRQGSDTQYF. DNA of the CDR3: TGTGCCAGCAGCCTACGACAGGGTTCAGATACGCAGTATTTT.

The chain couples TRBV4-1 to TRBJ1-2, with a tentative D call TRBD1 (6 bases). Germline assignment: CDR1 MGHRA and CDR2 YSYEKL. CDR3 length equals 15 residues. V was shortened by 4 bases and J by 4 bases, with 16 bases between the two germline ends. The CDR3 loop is CASSLTQGLGYGYTF. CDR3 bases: TGCGCCAGCAGCCTAACTCAGGGGCTGGGCTATGGCTACACCTTC.

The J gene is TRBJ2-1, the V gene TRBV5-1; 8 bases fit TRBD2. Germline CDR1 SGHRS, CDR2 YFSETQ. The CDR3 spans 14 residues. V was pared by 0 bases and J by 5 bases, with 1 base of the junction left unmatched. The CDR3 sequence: CASSLELADNEQFF. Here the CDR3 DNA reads TGCGCCAGCAGCTTGGAACTAGCGGACAATGAGCAGTTCTTC.

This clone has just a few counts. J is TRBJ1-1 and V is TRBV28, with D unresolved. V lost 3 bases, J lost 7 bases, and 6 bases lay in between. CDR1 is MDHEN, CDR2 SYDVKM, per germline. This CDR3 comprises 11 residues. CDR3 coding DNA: TGTGCCAGCAGTTTGGTGGATGAAGCTTTCTTT. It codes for CASSLVDEAFF.

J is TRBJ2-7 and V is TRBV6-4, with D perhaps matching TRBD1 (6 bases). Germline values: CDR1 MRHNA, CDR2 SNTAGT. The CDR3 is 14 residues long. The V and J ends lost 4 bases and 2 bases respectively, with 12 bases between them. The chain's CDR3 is CASSVGPGAYEQYF. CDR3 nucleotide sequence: TGTGCCAGCAGTGTGGGTCCAGGGGCCTACGAGCAGTACTTC.